What follows is one T cell receptor (beta chain) and its context. V dropped 4 bases and J dropped 5 bases, with 8 bases sitting between them. Germline CDR1 SGHRS, CDR2 YFSETQ. The CDR3 totals 12 residues. The sample originates from a study of blood T cell repertoires in COVID-19. Study at large: PBMCs, B-cell-depleted T cells, or T cells provided the cDNA or gDNA that made up the material.

Patients of the Seattle cohort, enrolled during active infection, were followed longitudinally. Original handling: Estimation of nucleated cell counts was performed using reference gene primer amplification. This table comes from immunoSEQ multiplex PCR, and its TCRdb copy is limited to in-frame clones, with some not included. V and J calls and clone size follow that table, whereas D and trimming were derived from the DNA. The table records nearly 95,000 clones, under 80% of them present only once. Sequencing was performed on peripheral blood. The TCR was taken from a man aged 65-85 years with COVID-19, enrolled during active disease. The chain has TRBV5-1 and TRBJ2-3, with no clear D. In nucleotides, the CDR3 is TGCGCCAGCAGCATATCTATAGATACGCAGTATTTT. It codes for CASSISIDTQYF.